A selection of T cell receptor beta chains follows, all from one sample in a study of tumor-infiltrating lymphocytes in primary liver carcinoma. TCRdb re-called the multiplex PCR reads with MiXCR, one entry per CDR3 protein. The profile shows some 55,000 distinct CDR3 sequences, around three quarters of them singletons. Material: liver tumor tissue from sampling region 2. The receptors here all came from a man in his forties or fifties with primary liver carcinoma and hepatitis B virus infection. Both conserved end residues are part of each CDR3. Each record gives: CDR3 protein, CDR3 DNA, clone size, D gene, J gene, V gene, CDR3 length. The D gene is left open where the match is weak. Some rows have no size entry. The others give once, few or many, or a class for an expanded clone.

cdr3_aa: CASVVAGGADTQYF
cdr3_nt: TGTGCCAGTGTAGTAGCGGGAGGGGCAGATACGCAGTATTTT
clone_size: .
d_call: TRBD2
j_call: TRBJ2-3
v_call: TRBV6-1
cdr3_length: 14

cdr3_aa: CASSQDPSRVRSQETQYF
cdr3_nt: TGCGCCAGCAGCCAAGATCCTTCCCGGGTCCGATCGCAAGAGACCCAGTACTTC
clone_size: many
d_call: .
j_call: TRBJ2-5
v_call: TRBV4-1
cdr3_length: 18

cdr3_aa: CASRQDFSGGSYEQYF
cdr3_nt: TGTGCCAGCAGGCAAGATTTTAGCGGAGGCTCATACGAGCAGTACTTC
clone_size: .
d_call: .
j_call: TRBJ2-7
v_call: TRBV4-1
cdr3_length: 16

cdr3_aa: CASSPSASEAFF
cdr3_nt: TGCGCCAGCAGTCCTTCAGCGAGTGAAGCTTTCTTT
clone_size: .
d_call: .
j_call: TRBJ1-1
v_call: TRBV4-1
cdr3_length: 12

cdr3_aa: CAWKSPGAANSPHHF
cdr3_nt: TGTGCCTGGAAATCTCCAGGGGCCGCGAATTCACCCCACCACTTT
clone_size: .
d_call: .
j_call: TRBJ1-6
v_call: TRBV30
cdr3_length: 15

cdr3_aa: CASTPPGRQETQYF
cdr3_nt: TGTGCCAGTACTCCCCCGGGGAGGCAAGAGACCCAGTACTTC
clone_size: .
d_call: .
j_call: TRBJ2-5
v_call: TRBV19
cdr3_length: 14

cdr3_aa: CPSSPTGPHSYEQYF
cdr3_nt: TGTCCCAGTAGTCCCACCGGGCCTCATTCCTACGAGCAGTACTTC
clone_size: once
d_call: .
j_call: TRBJ2-7
v_call: TRBV28
cdr3_length: 15

cdr3_aa: CVSSLQDGTDTQYF
cdr3_nt: TGCGTCAGCAGTTTACAGGACGGCACAGATACGCAGTATTTT
clone_size: .
d_call: .
j_call: TRBJ2-3
v_call: TRBV12-3/TRBV12-4
cdr3_length: 14

cdr3_aa: CASSYSGYLAAYEQLF
cdr3_nt: TGTGCCAGCAGTTATAGCGGCTATCTAGCGGCATATGAGCAGCTCTTC
clone_size: .
d_call: TRBD2
j_call: TRBJ2-1
v_call: TRBV6-5
cdr3_length: 16

cdr3_aa: CASSELAGGSSYVQYF
cdr3_nt: TGTGCCAGTAGCGAACTAGCGGGAGGGTCCTCCTACGTGCAGTACTTC
clone_size: .
d_call: TRBD2
j_call: TRBJ2-7
v_call: TRBV4-2
cdr3_length: 16

cdr3_aa: CSVRGRKGSETQYF
cdr3_nt: TGCAGCGTCAGGGGACGGAAAGGGAGTGAGACCCAGTACTTC
clone_size: few
d_call: .
j_call: TRBJ2-5
v_call: TRBV29-1
cdr3_length: 14

cdr3_aa: CASGLYGGLANTGELFF
cdr3_nt: TGTGCCAGCGGCTTATACGGAGGACTAGCTAACACCGGGGAGCTCTTTTTT
clone_size: .
d_call: TRBD2
j_call: TRBJ2-2
v_call: TRBV7-2
cdr3_length: 17

cdr3_aa: CVSSTLTEYYEQYF
cdr3_nt: TGTGTCAGCTCAACTTTGACAGAGTACTACGAGCAATACTTC
clone_size: .
d_call: .
j_call: TRBJ2-7
v_call: TRBV7-8
cdr3_length: 14

cdr3_aa: CAISGRGGEADTQYF
cdr3_nt: TGTGCCATCAGTGGGAGGGGGGGGGAGGCGGATACACAGTATTTT
clone_size: .
d_call: .
j_call: TRBJ2-3
v_call: TRBV10-3
cdr3_length: 15

cdr3_aa: CVSSTGEDTEAFF
cdr3_nt: TGTGTCAGCTCAACCGGGGAAGACACTGAAGCTTTCTTT
clone_size: .
d_call: .
j_call: TRBJ1-1
v_call: TRBV18
cdr3_length: 13

cdr3_aa: CASSLTGSRPTNERLFF
cdr3_nt: TGTGCCAGCAGTTTGACAGGATCTCGTCCCACTAATGAAAGACTGTTTTTT
clone_size: .
d_call: .
j_call: TRBJ1-4
v_call: TRBV6-9
cdr3_length: 17

cdr3_aa: CASSQYLNTGELFF
cdr3_nt: TGTGCCAGCAGCCAATACTTGAACACCGGGGAGCTGTTTTTT
clone_size: many
d_call: .
j_call: TRBJ2-2
v_call: TRBV28
cdr3_length: 14

cdr3_aa: CAGSYGLAGENTQYF
cdr3_nt: TGTGCCGGCAGCTACGGACTAGCGGGAGAAAATACGCAGTATTTT
clone_size: .
d_call: TRBD2
j_call: TRBJ2-3
v_call: TRBV28
cdr3_length: 15

cdr3_aa: CASSIDRSETQYF
cdr3_nt: TGTGCCAGTAGTATAGATCGGTCAGAGACCCAGTACTTC
clone_size: .
d_call: .
j_call: TRBJ2-5
v_call: TRBV19
cdr3_length: 13

cdr3_aa: CASGLGVAYNEQFF
cdr3_nt: TGTGCCAGCGGTTTAGGGGTAGCCTACAATGAGCAGTTCTTC
clone_size: .
d_call: .
j_call: TRBJ2-1
v_call: TRBV12-3/TRBV12-4
cdr3_length: 14

cdr3_aa: CASTRQLNEKLFF
cdr3_nt: TGTGCCAGCACGAGGCAGTTAAATGAAAAACTGTTTTTT
clone_size: many
d_call: .
j_call: TRBJ1-4
v_call: TRBV6-1
cdr3_length: 13

cdr3_aa: CASSYSVGLTDYEQYF
cdr3_nt: TGTGCCAGCAGTTACTCGGTGGGCTTAACGGACTACGAGCAGTACTTC
clone_size: .
d_call: .
j_call: TRBJ2-7
v_call: TRBV6-6
cdr3_length: 16

cdr3_aa: CASRQSQETQYF
cdr3_nt: TGTGCCAGCAGACAAAGTCAAGAGACCCAGTACTTC
clone_size: many
d_call: .
j_call: TRBJ2-5
v_call: TRBV28
cdr3_length: 12

cdr3_aa: CAVVGQQHLYEQYF
cdr3_nt: TGTGCCGTCGTGGGACAGCAGCATTTGTACGAGCAGTACTTC
clone_size: .
d_call: TRBD1
j_call: TRBJ2-7
v_call: TRBV6-6
cdr3_length: 14

cdr3_aa: CAGSSPRTSGKNIQYF
cdr3_nt: TGTGCCGGCAGTTCCCCCAGGACTAGTGGCAAAAACATTCAGTACTTC
clone_size: .
d_call: TRBD2
j_call: TRBJ2-4
v_call: TRBV28
cdr3_length: 16

cdr3_aa: CPSSMGQGATRELFF
cdr3_nt: TGTCCCAGCAGTATGGGACAGGGTGCGACCAGGGAGCTGTTTTTT
clone_size: .
d_call: TRBD1
j_call: TRBJ2-2
v_call: TRBV12-3/TRBV12-4
cdr3_length: 15

cdr3_aa: CATSTGRFPEPQHF
cdr3_nt: TGTGCCACCAGCACCGGACGGTTTCCTGAGCCCCAGCATTTC
clone_size: once
d_call: .
j_call: TRBJ1-5
v_call: TRBV11-2
cdr3_length: 14

cdr3_aa: CVSSRDLRSSYNEQFF
cdr3_nt: TGCGTCAGCAGCCGGGACTTGCGGTCCTCCTACAACGAGCAGTTCTTC
clone_size: .
d_call: .
j_call: TRBJ2-1
v_call: TRBV5-1
cdr3_length: 16

cdr3_aa: CATTPRQGGNSPLHF
cdr3_nt: TGTGCCACCACCCCCCGACAGGGCGGAAATTCGCCCCTCCACTTT
clone_size: .
d_call: TRBD1
j_call: TRBJ1-6
v_call: TRBV6-1
cdr3_length: 15

cdr3_aa: CSVAGSGGAAYGYTF
cdr3_nt: TGCAGCGTAGCCGGTTCAGGGGGCGCTGCCTATGGCTACACCTTC
clone_size: .
d_call: TRBD1
j_call: TRBJ1-2
v_call: TRBV29-1
cdr3_length: 15

cdr3_aa: CVSTRWEYYEQYF
cdr3_nt: TGTGTCAGCACCCGATGGGAATACTACGAGCAGTACTTT
clone_size: once
d_call: .
j_call: TRBJ2-7
v_call: TRBV12-3/TRBV12-4
cdr3_length: 13

cdr3_aa: CASGYRASGSETQYF
cdr3_nt: TGTGCCAGCGGTTACCGGGCTAGCGGGAGTGAGACCCAGTATTTC
clone_size: once
d_call: TRBD2
j_call: TRBJ2-5
v_call: TRBV6-5
cdr3_length: 15

cdr3_aa: CTSSMRTRNRQFF
cdr3_nt: TGTACCAGTAGTATGAGGACTCGTAATCGGCAGTTCTTC
clone_size: .
d_call: .
j_call: TRBJ2-1
v_call: TRBV19
cdr3_length: 13

cdr3_aa: CASSLQSDSVYEQHF
cdr3_nt: TGCGCCAGCAGCTTGCAGTCCGACAGTGTCTACGAGCAACACTTC
clone_size: .
d_call: .
j_call: TRBJ2-7
v_call: TRBV5-1
cdr3_length: 15

cdr3_aa: CASSEGNTEAFF
cdr3_nt: TGTGCCAGCAGTGAAGGGAACACTGAAGCTTTCTTT
clone_size: few
d_call: .
j_call: TRBJ1-1
v_call: TRBV2
cdr3_length: 12

cdr3_aa: CASSYQRRGTEAFF
cdr3_nt: TGTGCCAGCAGTTACCAGAGAAGAGGGACTGAAGCTTTCTTT
clone_size: many
d_call: .
j_call: TRBJ1-1
v_call: TRBV6-5
cdr3_length: 14

cdr3_aa: CASRPRTQAQEQYF
cdr3_nt: TGCGCCAGCAGACCTAGGACCCAAGCCCAGGAGCAGTACTTC
clone_size: .
d_call: .
j_call: TRBJ2-7
v_call: TRBV6-6
cdr3_length: 14

cdr3_aa: CASSLVGQRGHEQYF
cdr3_nt: TGTGCCAGCAGCTTAGTGGGCCAGCGGGGCCACGAGCAGTACTTC
clone_size: many
d_call: TRBD2
j_call: TRBJ2-7
v_call: TRBV7-8
cdr3_length: 15

cdr3_aa: CASSSQGTGHIF
cdr3_nt: TGTGCCAGCAGCTCCCAGGGGACTGGTCACATCTTC
clone_size: .
d_call: .
j_call: TRBJ1-2
v_call: TRBV28
cdr3_length: 12

cdr3_aa: CSVLYTEAFF
cdr3_nt: TGCAGCGTTCTCTACACTGAAGCTTTCTTT
clone_size: .
d_call: .
j_call: TRBJ1-1
v_call: TRBV29-1
cdr3_length: 10

cdr3_aa: CASSLDASGSGNEQFF
cdr3_nt: TGTGCCAGCAGCTTAGATGCTAGCGGGAGCGGTAATGAGCAGTTCTTC
clone_size: .
d_call: TRBD2
j_call: TRBJ2-1
v_call: TRBV7-6
cdr3_length: 16

cdr3_aa: CARSTTPSTNEQYF
cdr3_nt: TGTGCCAGGAGTACCACTCCAAGCACTAACGAGCAGTACTTC
clone_size: .
d_call: .
j_call: TRBJ2-7
v_call: TRBV12-3/TRBV12-4
cdr3_length: 14

cdr3_aa: CASSYLDAGSYEQYF
cdr3_nt: TGTGCCAGCAGTTACCTCGATGCGGGGTCCTACGAGCAGTACTTC
clone_size: once
d_call: .
j_call: TRBJ2-7
v_call: TRBV6-6
cdr3_length: 15

cdr3_aa: CASSLNSLTGAFF
cdr3_nt: TGTGCCAGCAGCTTAAATTCTCTCACTGGAGCTTTCTTT
clone_size: .
d_call: .
j_call: TRBJ1-1
v_call: TRBV12-3/TRBV12-4
cdr3_length: 13

cdr3_aa: CASSSRDGGIQETQYF
cdr3_nt: TGTGCCAGCAGCTCCCGGGACGGGGGAATCCAAGAGACCCAGTACTTC
clone_size: .
d_call: .
j_call: TRBJ2-5
v_call: TRBV7-9
cdr3_length: 16

cdr3_aa: CSVMAGGSPYEQYF
cdr3_nt: TGCAGTGTTATGGCAGGGGGCAGCCCCTACGAGCAGTACTTC
clone_size: .
d_call: TRBD1
j_call: TRBJ2-7
v_call: TRBV29-1
cdr3_length: 14

cdr3_aa: CANNQDVSVGGELFF
cdr3_nt: TGCGCCAACAACCAAGACGTCTCAGTAGGCGGGGAGCTGTTTTTT
clone_size: .
d_call: .
j_call: TRBJ2-2
v_call: TRBV4-1
cdr3_length: 15

cdr3_aa: CASSPDDPLRIARSTDTRYF
cdr3_nt: TGTGCCAGCAGCCCCGATGACCCCCTGCGGATAGCGAGAAGTACAGATACGCGGTATTTT
clone_size: once
d_call: .
j_call: TRBJ2-3
v_call: TRBV11-2
cdr3_length: 20

cdr3_aa: CASSDRDNDPNTGKLVF
cdr3_nt: TGTGCCAGCAGCGACAGGGATAACGACCCGAACACCGGGAAGCTGGTTTTT
clone_size: once
d_call: TRBD1
j_call: TRBJ2-2
v_call: TRBV6-1
cdr3_length: 17

cdr3_aa: CASSFWAGTANTEAFF
cdr3_nt: TGTGCCAGTAGCTTTTGGGCCGGGACAGCGAACACTGAAGCTTTCTTT
clone_size: .
d_call: TRBD1
j_call: TRBJ1-1
v_call: TRBV5-4
cdr3_length: 16

cdr3_aa: CVISAGALSYEQYF
cdr3_nt: TGTGTGATCAGTGCGGGGGCCCTCTCCTACGAGCAGTACTTC
clone_size: .
d_call: .
j_call: TRBJ2-7
v_call: TRBV10-3
cdr3_length: 14

cdr3_aa: CAISPVGGGYNEQFF
cdr3_nt: TGTGCCATCAGTCCGGTGGGAGGTGGTTACAATGAGCAGTTCTTC
clone_size: .
d_call: .
j_call: TRBJ2-1
v_call: TRBV25-1
cdr3_length: 15

cdr3_aa: CASSPIPGTYNERFF
cdr3_nt: TGCGCCAGCAGCCCTATTCCCGGCACCTACAATGAGCGGTTCTTC
clone_size: once
d_call: .
j_call: TRBJ2-1
v_call: TRBV14
cdr3_length: 15

cdr3_aa: CASSTREIREQFF
cdr3_nt: TGTGCCAGCAGCACAAGGGAAATCCGTGAGCAGTTCTTC
clone_size: .
d_call: .
j_call: TRBJ2-1
v_call: TRBV12-3/TRBV12-4
cdr3_length: 13

cdr3_aa: CATRRVGIDTQYF
cdr3_nt: TGTGCCACCCGGAGGGTGGGTATAGATACGCAGTATTTT
clone_size: .
d_call: .
j_call: TRBJ2-3
v_call: TRBV6-5
cdr3_length: 13

cdr3_aa: CASSLLRQDSYEQYF
cdr3_nt: TGTGCCAGCAGCCTCCTTCGACAGGACTCCTACGAGCAGTACTTC
clone_size: medium-sized
d_call: .
j_call: TRBJ2-7
v_call: TRBV6-2/TRBV6-3
cdr3_length: 15

cdr3_aa: CLSGGGDHETQYF
cdr3_nt: TGTCTCAGCGGGGGAGGGGACCATGAGACCCAGTACTTC
clone_size: once
d_call: TRBD2
j_call: TRBJ2-5
v_call: TRBV11-2
cdr3_length: 13

cdr3_aa: CAWSSAIDGTQYF
cdr3_nt: TGTGCCTGGAGTTCAGCAATAGACGGTACGCAGTATTTT
clone_size: many
d_call: .
j_call: TRBJ2-3
v_call: TRBV30
cdr3_length: 13

cdr3_aa: CADSRTEYNEQFF
cdr3_nt: TGTGCCGACAGCCGGACGGAGTACAATGAGCAGTTCTTC
clone_size: .
d_call: .
j_call: TRBJ2-1
v_call: TRBV6-6
cdr3_length: 13